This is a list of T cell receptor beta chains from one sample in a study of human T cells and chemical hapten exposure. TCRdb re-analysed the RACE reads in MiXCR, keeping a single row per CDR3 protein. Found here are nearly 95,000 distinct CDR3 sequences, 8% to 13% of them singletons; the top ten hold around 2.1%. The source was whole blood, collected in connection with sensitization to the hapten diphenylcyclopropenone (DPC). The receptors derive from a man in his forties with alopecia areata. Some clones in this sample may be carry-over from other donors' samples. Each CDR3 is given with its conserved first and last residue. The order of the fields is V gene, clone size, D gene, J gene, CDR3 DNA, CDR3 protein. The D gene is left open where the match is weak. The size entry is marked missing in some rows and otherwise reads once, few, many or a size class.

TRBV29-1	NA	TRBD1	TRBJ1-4	TGCAGTTTTCGACAGGGAGGAGATGAAAAACTGTTTTTT	CSFRQGGDEKLFF
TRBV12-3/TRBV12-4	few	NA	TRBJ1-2	TGTGCCAGCAGTTTTTCAGCCTCCTACTATGGCTACACCTTC	CASSFSASYYGYTF
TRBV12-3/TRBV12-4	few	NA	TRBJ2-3	TGTGCCAGCAGTCGAATTTCCACAGATACGCAGTATTTT	CASSRISTDTQYF
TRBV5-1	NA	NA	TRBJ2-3	TGCGCCAGCAGCTTAAAGGGGACAGATACGCAGTATTTT	CASSLKGTDTQYF
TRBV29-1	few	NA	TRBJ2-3	TGCAGCGTCGGGACATCTAGCACAGATACGCAGTATTTT	CSVGTSSTDTQYF
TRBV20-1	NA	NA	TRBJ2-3	TGCAGTGCTCGACGGACTGCCTCTAGCACAGATACGCAGTATTTT	CSARRTASSTDTQYF
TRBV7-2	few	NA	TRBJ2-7	TGTGCCAGCAGCGTATGGACCGGGAGCTCCTACGAGCAGTACTTC	CASSVWTGSSYEQYF
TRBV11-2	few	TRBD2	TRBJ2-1	TGTGCCAGCAGCTTTGTGACGGGACTAGCGGTGGGTAATGAGCAGTTCTTC	CASSFVTGLAVGNEQFF
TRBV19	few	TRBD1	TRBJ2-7	TGTGCCAGTAGTATGAGGACAGGGAACAACTACGAGCAGTACTTC	CASSMRTGNNYEQYF
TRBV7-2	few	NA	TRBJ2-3	TGTGCCAGCAGCTTAGAGCTGACTAGACCCACAGATACGCAGTATTTT	CASSLELTRPTDTQYF
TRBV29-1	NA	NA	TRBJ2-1	TGCAGCGTTGCAGGGGGAGGCGAGCAGTTCTTC	CSVAGGGEQFF
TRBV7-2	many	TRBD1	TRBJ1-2	TGTGCCAGCAGCCTAGGACAGGGTGGGGGCTACACCTTC	CASSLGQGGGYTF
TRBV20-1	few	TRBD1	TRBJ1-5	TGCAGTGCTCCGAAAATACGCCATGGGACAGAAGATAGCAATCAGCCCCAGCATTTT	CSAPKIRHGTEDSNQPQHF
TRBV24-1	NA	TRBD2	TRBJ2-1	TGTGCCACCAGTGATTGGACTAGCACGACCGACAATGAGCAGTTCTTC	CATSDWTSTTDNEQFF
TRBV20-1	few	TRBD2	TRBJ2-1	TGCAGTGCTAGTTCCCTAACTAGCGGGAGACACAATGAGCAGTTCTTC	CSASSLTSGRHNEQFF
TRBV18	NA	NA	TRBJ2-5	TGTGCCAGCTCACCACCGCCAGGGAGAGAGACCCAGTACTTC	CASSPPPGRETQYF
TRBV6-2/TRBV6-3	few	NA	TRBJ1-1	TGTGCCAGCACCGAACAAAACACTGAAGCTTTCTTT	CASTEQNTEAFF
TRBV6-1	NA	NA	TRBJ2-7	TGTGCCAGCACGAATCCCACAGGGCGGCGGGAGCAGTACTTC	CASTNPTGRREQYF
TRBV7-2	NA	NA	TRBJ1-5	TGTGCCAGCAGAAGGGAGAGCAATCAGCCCCAGCATTTT	CASRRESNQPQHF
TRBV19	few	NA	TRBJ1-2	TGTGCCAGTGGTATTTTGGGGTCGAGCAGGGGCCTTGGCTACACCTTC	CASGILGSSRGLGYTF
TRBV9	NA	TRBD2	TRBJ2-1	TGTGCCAGCAGCGTCGGGACTAGCGGCTCAAGGGATGAGCAGTTCTTC	CASSVGTSGSRDEQFF
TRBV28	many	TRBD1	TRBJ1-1	TGTGCCAGTGAACAGGGGAAAGCTTTCTTT	CASEQGKAFF
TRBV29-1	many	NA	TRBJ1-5	TGCAGCGTAGCCCAGGGGAGCAATCAGCCCCAGCATTTT	CSVAQGSNQPQHF
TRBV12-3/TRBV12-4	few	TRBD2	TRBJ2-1	TGTGCCAGCAGGCTGACTAGCGGGTGGACCAGCATTGAGCAGTTCTTC	CASRLTSGWTSIEQFF
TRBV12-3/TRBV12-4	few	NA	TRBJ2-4	TGTGCCAGCAGCTTAAATACAGGAGGAGGAAACATTCAGTACTTC	CASSLNTGGGNIQYF
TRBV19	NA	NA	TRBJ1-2	TGTGCTACTCAGGACGGGGCAGCGCTTAAGGGCTACACCTTC	CATQDGAALKGYTF
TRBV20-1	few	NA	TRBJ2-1	TGCAGTGCTAGATACGACATCTACAATGAGCAGTTCTTC	CSARYDIYNEQFF
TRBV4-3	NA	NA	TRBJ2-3	TGCGCCAGCAGCCAGGCGAGCGGAGGTAGCACAGATACGCAGTATTTT	CASSQASGGSTDTQYF